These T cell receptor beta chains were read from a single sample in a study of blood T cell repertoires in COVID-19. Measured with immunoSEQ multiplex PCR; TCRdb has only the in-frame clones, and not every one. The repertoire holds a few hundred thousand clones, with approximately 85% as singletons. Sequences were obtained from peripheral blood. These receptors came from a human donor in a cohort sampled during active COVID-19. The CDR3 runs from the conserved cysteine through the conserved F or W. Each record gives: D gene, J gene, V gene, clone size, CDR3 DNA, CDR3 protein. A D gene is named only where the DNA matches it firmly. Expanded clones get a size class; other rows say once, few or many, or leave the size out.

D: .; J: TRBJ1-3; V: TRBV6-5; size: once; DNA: TGTGCCAGCAGTTTTCGGGGGACTGGAAACACCATATATTTT; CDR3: CASSFRGTGNTIYF
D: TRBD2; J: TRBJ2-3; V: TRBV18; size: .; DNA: TGTGCCAGCTCACCGCGGCTAGCGGGGACAACAGATACGCAGTATTTT; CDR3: CASSPRLAGTTDTQYF
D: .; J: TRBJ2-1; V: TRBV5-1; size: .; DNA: TGCGCCAGCAGCTTGGCTAAGAGCTCCTACAATGAGCAGTTCTTC; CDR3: CASSLAKSSYNEQFF
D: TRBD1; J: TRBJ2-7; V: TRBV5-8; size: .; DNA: TGTGCCAGCAGCACCGGGACAGGCGCTTCCTACGAGCAGTACTTC; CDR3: CASSTGTGASYEQYF
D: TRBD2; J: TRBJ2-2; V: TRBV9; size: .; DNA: TGTGCCAGCAGCGACCTACTAGCGGCAAACACCGGGGAGCTGTTTTTT; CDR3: CASSDLLAANTGELFF
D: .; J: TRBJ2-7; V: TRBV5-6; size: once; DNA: TGTGCCAGCAGCTCAGGAACCTTGAGCGAGCAGTACTTC; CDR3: CASSSGTLSEQYF
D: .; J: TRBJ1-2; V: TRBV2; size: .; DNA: TGTGCCAGCACCAATACAGGATTCTATGGCTACACCTTC; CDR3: CASTNTGFYGYTF
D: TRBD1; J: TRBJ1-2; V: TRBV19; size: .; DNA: TGTGCCAGTAATCCCCCGGGACAGGGGAACTATGGCTACACCTTC; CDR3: CASNPPGQGNYGYTF
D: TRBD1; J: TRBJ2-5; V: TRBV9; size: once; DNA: TGTGCCAGCAGCGTAGTAGGGGGCGAGACCCAGTACTTC; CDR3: CASSVVGGETQYF
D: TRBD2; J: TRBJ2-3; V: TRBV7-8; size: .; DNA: TGTGCCAGCAGCAGCCGCTTTGGACTAGCGGGGGGCACAGATACGCAGTATTTT; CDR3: CASSSRFGLAGGTDTQYF
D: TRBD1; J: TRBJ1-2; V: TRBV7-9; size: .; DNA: TGTGCCAGCAGCTTAGCCGGGACAGGGCTCTACACCTTC; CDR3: CASSLAGTGLYTF